Below are 23 T cell receptor beta chains sequenced from a single sample in a study of blood T cell repertoires in COVID-19. Produced via immunoSEQ multiplex PCR; TCRdb's table is partial and in-frame only. Counted here are tens of thousands of clones, 82% occurring once; the ten biggest clones make up about 22%. The sequencing input was peripheral blood. These receptors originate from a woman aged 60-75 years with acute or convalescent COVID-19.

The V and J genes are TRBV7-9 and TRBJ1-1; 7 positions match TRBD1. This CDR3 is 16 amino acids long. Germline V CDR1 and CDR2: SEHNR, FQNEAQ (reference sequence). Trimming removed 4 bases from V and 4 bases from J; junction bases left unmatched: 12. The CDR3 region has the DNA TGTGCCAGCAGCTCAGATCTACCGACAGGGCCCACTGAAGCTTTCTTT. Residues: CASSSDLPTGPTEAFF.

This chain joins TRBV29-1 and TRBJ1-1, with 8 bases aligning to TRBD1. This CDR3 contains 14 residues. From germline, CDR1 is SQVTM and CDR2 ANQGSEA. The V and J ends lost 7 bases and 11 bases, in that order; junction bases with no gene match: 18. As DNA, the CDR3 is TGCAGCGGGACAGGGTACAATCCATCGTTCGGGGCTTTCTTT. Amino acids: CSGTGYNPSFGAFF.

The chain employs TRBV7-2 and TRBJ2-7; 12 bases agree with TRBD2. Trimming cost V 5 bases and J 3 bases; bases outside gene matches: 5. Germline V lookup: CDR1 SGHTA, CDR2 FQGNSA. The CDR3 consists of 15 residues. This CDR3 is CASSGSGLAGYEQYF. CDR3 in DNA: TGTGCCAGCAGCGGATCGGGACTAGCGGGCTACGAGCAGTACTTC.

This clone was observed once. The CDR3 sequence is CATSEYHLADTQYF. CDR3 nucleotide sequence: TGTGCCACCAGTGAGTACCACTTGGCAGATACGCAGTATTTT. This sequence joins TRBV24-1 and TRBJ2-3; no clear D gene. V lost 4 bases and J 4 bases, leaving 11 bases between the germline ends. Germline CDR1 reads KGHDR; CDR2 reads SFDVKD. The CDR3 extends over 14 amino acids.

This clone was seen a few times. V is TRBV7-9 and J is TRBJ1-1; no clear D. V dropped 2 bases and J dropped 4 bases, with 8 bases sitting between them. CDR3 length: 13 amino acids. Germline lookup yields CDR1 SEHNR and CDR2 FQNEAQ (reference sequence). This CDR3 reads CASSLLVATEAFF. CDR3 bases: TGTGCCAGCAGCTTACTAGTCGCCACTGAAGCTTTCTTT.

This chain connects TRBV4-1 to TRBJ2-7, with D possibly TRBD2 on 5 matching bases. The CDR3 sequence is 15 residues long. From germline, CDR1 is MGHRA and CDR2 YSYEKL. Trimming shortened V by 3 bases and J by 0 bases, and 12 bases separated the two germline ends. CDR3 DNA: TGCGCCAGCAGCCAGGGAGACGCAAGCTCCTACGAGCAGTACTTC. It codes for CASSQGDASSYEQYF.

V usage is TRBV7-9 and J usage is TRBJ1-2; 7 nucleotides agree with TRBD1. Germline V CDR1 and CDR2: SEHNR, FQNEAQ (reference sequence). This CDR3 comprises 15 residues. The trim removed 5 bases at V and 6 bases at J, leaving 12 bases unmatched. The CDR3 coding sequence is TGTGCCAGCAGCCATTATTCAGGGGGTTCGAATGGCTACACCTTC. Translation gives CASSHYSGGSNGYTF.

The chain uses TRBV6-5 and TRBJ1-4; 8 bases fit TRBD1. The CDR3 has 15 amino acids. Germline values: CDR1 MNHEY, CDR2 SVGAGI. Trimming removed 0 bases from V and 10 bases from J; junction bases left unmatched: 7. The CDR3 DNA reads as TGTGCCAGCAGTTACTCGACACAGGGGGGCAGAAAACTGTTTTTT. Translated, it gives CASSYSTQGGRKLFF.

The chain employs TRBV2 and TRBJ1-1; the match to TRBD1 covers 11 bases. The CDR3 covers 14 residues. Germline values: CDR1 SNHLY, CDR2 FYNNEI. Trimming at V came to 3 bases and at J to 6 bases, leaving 3 bases not matched to a gene. The chain's CDR3 is CASSEGQGEPEAFF. In DNA form, the CDR3 reads TGTGCCAGCAGTGAGGGACAGGGGGAACCTGAAGCTTTCTTT.

This rearrangement joins TRBV6-5 to TRBJ1-4, with D perhaps matching TRBD1 (6 bases). Germline-derived CDR1 and CDR2 are MNHEY and SVGAGI. Trimming took off 6 bases at V and 10 bases at J, with 12 bases between the two ends. This CDR3 has 12 amino acids. The CDR3 DNA reads as TGTGCCAGCAGGGACAGATTAGGAAAACTGTTTTTT. This encodes CASRDRLGKLFF.

This clone came up a few times. The V gene is TRBV24-1, the J gene TRBJ2-1; 8 nucleotides match TRBD1. With 4 bases clipped from V and 0 bases from J, the junction kept 7 bases outside the gene matches. The CDR3 extends over 17 amino acids. Germline V gene lookup returns CDR1 KGHDR and CDR2 SFDVKD. As DNA, the CDR3 is TGTGCCACCAGTGACCTGGACAGGGCACCCTCCTACAATGAGCAGTTCTTC. This translates into CATSDLDRAPSYNEQFF.

This clone has a handful of counts. The rearrangement links TRBV12-3 or TRBV12-4 to TRBJ1-5; no definite D call. V was clipped by 5 bases and J by 9 bases, with 8 bases between them. This CDR3 is built from 11 residues. The CDR3 DNA sequence: TGTGCCAGCAGTCCTGCGGGGCCCCAGCATTTT. It yields the protein CASSPAGPQHF.

The chain has TRBV29-1 and TRBJ1-3; tentative D call: TRBD1 (6 bases). From germline, CDR1 is SQVTM and CDR2 ANQGSEA. This CDR3 has 13 residues. Trimming took off 6 bases at V and 1 base at J, with 10 bases between the two ends. The CDR3 loop is CSVIQGSGNTIYF. The CDR3 DNA reads as TGCAGCGTAATTCAGGGGTCTGGAAACACCATATATTTT. The full variable domain, with the rest looked up from reference TRBV29-1 and TRBJ1-3, is SAVISQKPSRDICQRGTSLTIQCQVDSQVTMMFWYRQQPGQSLTLIATANQGSEATYESGFVIDKFPISRPNLTFSTLTVSNMSPEDSSIYLCSVIQGSGNTIYFGEGSWLTVV.

The J gene is TRBJ1-6, the V gene TRBV6-5, with D perhaps matching TRBD1 (5 bases). The germline V and J ends were trimmed by 5 bases and 10 bases, with 15 bases remaining between them. The CDR3 runs 14 residues. Germline V gene data show CDR1 as MNHEY and CDR2 as SVGAGI. CDR3 DNA sequence: TGTGCCAGCAGTCGGGACGGGGGATGGTCACCCCTCCACTTT. Its translation is CASSRDGGWSPLHF.

The CDR3 nucleotides read TGTGCCACCAGCAGTGCCCTGGGACAGGCTAATGAAAAACTGTTTTTT. It yields the protein CATSSALGQANEKLFF. The V and J genes are TRBV15 and TRBJ1-4, with TRBD1 matching over 8 bases. In germline, CDR1 is LNHNV, CDR2 YYDKDF (reference sequence). This CDR3 comprises 16 residues. Germline trimming cut 3 bases from V and 3 bases from J; bases unmatched to any gene: 6.

Only a few counts were recorded for this clone. This chain connects TRBV5-6 to TRBJ2-6; D call uncertain. Germline CDR1 reads SGHDT; CDR2 reads YYEEEE. The CDR3 spans 16 residues. Trimming removed 0 bases from V and 4 bases from J, with 11 bases in between. The CDR3 sequence: CASSLGGFPGANVLTF. In nucleotides, the CDR3 is TGTGCCAGCAGCTTGGGAGGTTTTCCCGGGGCCAACGTCCTGACTTTC.

The chain is built from TRBV4-1 and TRBJ1-1, with TRBD1 matching over 9 bases. Germline CDR1 MGHRA, CDR2 YSYEKL. The ends lost 4 bases at V and 4 bases at J; junction bases unmatched: 7. CDR3 length: 15 residues. DNA of the CDR3: TGCGCCAGCAGCCTTAACGGACAGGGGTTCACTGAAGCTTTCTTT. Translated: CASSLNGQGFTEAFF.

The chain links TRBV13 to TRBJ1-2, with D uncertain. This CDR3 has 11 residues. V lost 5 bases, J lost 3 bases, and 4 bases lay in between. Germline lookup yields CDR1 PRHDT and CDR2 FYEKMQ (reference sequence). The CDR3: CASSRDYGYTF. CDR3 coding DNA: TGTGCCAGCAGCCGGGACTATGGCTACACCTTC.

This rearrangement joins TRBV19 to TRBJ1-2, with TRBD1 matching 9 bases. V lost 2 bases, J lost 10 bases, and 14 bases stayed unmatched. Germline lookup yields CDR1 LNHDA and CDR2 SQIVND (reference sequence). The CDR3 loop spans 16 amino acids. The CDR3: CASSINDRGSLRTYTF. CDR3 nucleotide sequence: TGTGCCAGTAGTATAAATGACAGGGGGTCACTGAGGACCTACACCTTC.

V and J are TRBV5-1 and TRBJ1-2, with D perhaps matching TRBD1 (6 bases). Between the trimmed V and J ends, which lost 1 base and 5 bases, there was a span of 15 bases. The CDR3 extends over 15 amino acids. The germline V gene encodes CDR1 SGHRS and CDR2 YFSETQ. In nucleotides, the CDR3 is TGCGCCAGCAGCTTGTTGGACAGCAGTGAATATGGCTACACCTTC. This sequence encodes CASSLLDSSEYGYTF.

V is TRBV7-9 and J is TRBJ2-7, with TRBD2 matching over 7 bases. From germline, CDR1 is SEHNR and CDR2 FQNEAQ (reference sequence). CDR3 length equals 14 residues. With 4 bases clipped from V and 5 bases from J, the junction kept 8 bases outside the gene matches. The DNA for the CDR3 is TGTGCCAGCAGCTCGGGGACTAATGAAAACGAGCAGTACTTC. Protein sequence: CASSSGTNENEQYF.

This chain links TRBV30 with TRBJ2-2; D gene uncertain. Germline assignment: CDR1 GTSNPN and CDR2 SVGIG (reference sequence). This CDR3 contains 14 residues. V lost 8 bases, J lost 0 bases, and 13 bases lay in between. The CDR3 sequence: CAASRGANTGELFF. The CDR3 bases are TGTGCCGCCTCGCGCGGAGCGAACACCGGGGAGCTGTTTTTT.

V and J are TRBV5-1 and TRBJ2-2; 10 nucleotides line up with TRBD1. V lost 4 bases, J lost 6 bases, and 3 bases stayed unmatched. CDR3 size: 14 residues. CDR1 and CDR2 from the germline V gene are SGHRS and YFSETQ. The CDR3 region has the DNA TGCGCCAGCAGCCGGGGACAGGGGCCCGGGGAGCTGTTTTTT. Protein sequence: CASSRGQGPGELFF.